The 27 T cell receptor beta chains below come from one sample, sequenced in a study of blood T cell repertoires in COVID-19. Clones were sequenced by immunoSEQ multiplex PCR, and TCRdb holds only the in-frame ones, with some missing. The sample holds about 190,000 clones, roughly three quarters seen once. The sample comprised PBMCs or T cells enriched from blood (not recorded which). The receptors here all came from a woman between 50 and 59 years old with acute COVID-19.

This clone occurred a few times. The chain links TRBV29-1 to TRBJ1-2; no definite D call. Germline CDR1 and CDR2: SQVTM and ANQGSEA. V lost 4 bases and J lost 8, with 11 bases in between. The CDR3 contains 11 residues. The CDR3 sequence is CSVAREGGYTF. The CDR3 nucleotides read TGCAGCGTTGCGAGGGAGGGAGGCTACACCTTC.

This clone has a handful of counts. The gene calls are TRBV2 and TRBJ1-5; a weak D match, TRBD1 (6 bases). The germline V gene has CDR1 SNHLY and CDR2 FYNNEI. The germline V and J ends were trimmed by 6 bases and 2 bases, with 20 bases remaining between them. CDR3 length: 17 amino acids. The CDR3 DNA reads TGTGCCAGCAGCCTTTATAACCGACAGGTAGGCAATCAGCCCCAGCATTTT. Residues: CASSLYNRQVGNQPQHF.

This clone was seen only a few times. The CDR3 protein is CASSYSEVTGELFF. The CDR3 DNA follows: TGTGCCAGCAGTTACTCCGAGGTCACCGGGGAGCTGTTTTTT. The chain joins TRBV6-6 to TRBJ2-2; D unclear. This CDR3 region has 14 residues. The germline gives CDR1 MNHNY, CDR2 SVGAGI (reference sequence). Trimming stripped 0 bases from V and 4 bases from J, with 6 bases between.

The V and J genes are TRBV14 and TRBJ2-3, with TRBD2 as a possible D gene (5 bases). Trimming removed 3 bases from V and 2 bases from J, with 15 bases in between. CDR3 length: 16 amino acids. Germline V gives CDR1 SGHDN, CDR2 FVKESK. The CDR3 is CASSHFDYLNTDTQYF. CDR3 coding DNA: TGTGCCAGCAGCCATTTCGACTACCTAAACACAGATACGCAGTATTTT. Together with reference TRBV14 and TRBJ2-3, the CDR3 gives the full variable domain: EAGVTQFPSHSVIEKGQTVTLRCDPISGHDNLYWYRRVMGKEIKFLLHFVKESKQDESGMPNNRFLAERTGGTYSTLKVQPAELEDSGVYFCASSHFDYLNTDTQYFGPGTRLTVL.

This clone has a handful of counts. The rearrangement links TRBV4-1 to TRBJ1-6; tentative D call: TRBD1 (5 bases). V shed 2 bases and J shed 8 bases, with 10 bases lying between them. CDR1 is MGHRA and CDR2 is YSYEKL in the germline V gene. The CDR3 is made up of 14 amino acids. The CDR3 region is CASSQQGGDSPLHF. For the CDR3, the DNA is TGCGCCAGCAGCCAACAGGGAGGAGATTCACCCCTCCACTTT.

V and J are TRBV4-1 and TRBJ1-6; possible D gene TRBD1, 6 bases. Germline CDR1 and CDR2: MGHRA and YSYEKL. Trimming stripped 0 bases from V and 6 bases from J, with 15 bases between. This CDR3 contains 17 residues. The CDR3 region has the DNA TGCGCCAGCAGCCAAGATGGCTGGACAGCCGCTAATTCACCCCTCCACTTT. This sequence encodes CASSQDGWTAANSPLHF.

The chain joins TRBV6-5 to TRBJ1-4; D uncertain. Germline CDR1 MNHEY, CDR2 SVGAGI. Trimming took 7 bases from V and 8 from J, leaving 11 bases between them. The CDR3 spans 12 residues. The chain's CDR3 is CASTGTLEKLFF. CDR3 bases: TGTGCCAGCACAGGAACCTTGGAAAAACTGTTTTTT.

V is TRBV28 and J is TRBJ2-2; no reliable D call. With 5 bases removed from V and 6 bases from J, the gap between germline ends came to 7 bases. There are 12 residues in the CDR3. CDR1 and CDR2 (germline): MDHEN, SYDVKM. The CDR3 reads CASSRQAGELFF. The DNA for the CDR3 is TGTGCCAGCAGTCGTCAGGCCGGGGAGCTGTTTTTT.

The chain is built from TRBV11-2 and TRBJ2-3; no firm D call. Germline CDR1 and CDR2: SGHAT and FQNNGV. This CDR3 is built from 17 residues. Trimming took off 1 base at V and 0 bases at J, with 14 bases between the two ends. CDR3 DNA sequence: TGTGCCAGCAGCTTAGCTTTGTTAAGCTCTAGCACAGATACGCAGTATTTT. It specifies CASSLALLSSSTDTQYF.

The V gene is TRBV5-4, the J gene TRBJ1-2; D remains ambiguous. CDR3 size: 14 residues. The V end was cut by 5 bases, the J end by 7 bases, with 18 bases between. The germline gives CDR1 SGHNT, CDR2 YYREEE (reference sequence). CDR3 sequence: CASRGGSTIGGYTF. The CDR3 DNA sequence: TGTGCCAGCAGAGGTGGGTCAACTATTGGTGGCTACACCTTC.

The chain links TRBV6-5 to TRBJ1-1; no clear D gene. The CDR3 is 13 amino acids. V gave up 8 bases and J gave up 0 bases, with 10 bases separating them. CDR1 and CDR2 from the germline V gene are MNHEY and SVGAGI. CDR3 bases: TGTGCCAGCGCCACAGCTTTGAACACTGAAGCTTTCTTT. It codes for CASATALNTEAFF.

V and J are TRBV25-1 and TRBJ1-3; the D gene is possibly TRBD1 (5 bases). The CDR3 is 14 amino acids. Germline lookup yields CDR1 MGHDK and CDR2 SYGVNS. V shed 1 base and J shed 4 bases, with 8 bases lying between them. CDR3 region: CASSESGVGNTIYF. The CDR3 coding sequence is TGTGCCAGCAGTGAATCGGGGGTAGGAAACACCATATATTTT. Looking up the rest from reference TRBV25-1 and TRBJ1-3 gives the full variable domain: EADIYQTPRYLVIGTGKKITLECSQTMGHDKMYWYQQDPGMELHLIHYSYGVNSTEKGDLSSESTVSRIRTEHFPLTLESARPSHTSQYLCASSESGVGNTIYFGEGSWLTVV.

This clone occurred a few times. J is TRBJ1-2 and V is TRBV5-1, with 8 bases that match TRBD1. The CDR3 covers 13 residues. Germline V gene lookup returns CDR1 SGHRS and CDR2 YFSETQ. J lost 4 bases, V lost 4 bases, and 3 bases had no gene match. This CDR3 reads CASSMDRVYGYTF. CDR3 sequence (DNA): TGCGCCAGCAGCATGGACAGGGTCTATGGCTACACCTTC.

The J gene is TRBJ2-1, the V gene TRBV9; 11 nucleotides agree with TRBD2. CDR1 SGDLS and CDR2 YYNGEE come from the germline V gene. The CDR3 consists of 13 residues. Trimming took 4 bases from V and 9 from J; bases not matched to a gene: 3. In DNA form, the CDR3 reads TGTGCCAGCAGCCAGCTAGCGGGGGGTGAGCAGTTCTTC. It translates to CASSQLAGGEQFF.

The chain uses TRBV28 and TRBJ1-2, with 7 bases lining up with TRBD1. V gave up 5 bases and J gave up 0 bases; unmatched junction bases: 6. The CDR3 contains 15 residues. Germline-derived CDR1 and CDR2 are MDHEN and SYDVKM. The CDR3 coding sequence is TGTGCCAGCAGTCCCCGGACAGGTACTAACTATGGCTACACCTTC. It encodes CASSPRTGTNYGYTF.

The rearrangement links TRBV4-1 to TRBJ1-5, with D maybe TRBD1 (6 bases). CDR1 and CDR2 from the germline V gene are MGHRA and YSYEKL. V gave up 4 bases and J gave up 4 bases, with 14 bases separating them. This CDR3 region has 15 residues. The CDR3 nucleotides read TGCGCCAGCAGCCCAAGCGGACAGAAAAATCAGCCCCAGCATTTT. Protein: CASSPSGQKNQPQHF.

This chain joins TRBV16 and TRBJ1-5; D unresolved. Germline assignment: CDR1 KGHSY and CDR2 FQNENV. The ends were cut back, 4 bases at V and 11 bases at J, with 9 bases in the middle. The CDR3 has 11 residues. The chain's CDR3 is CASSLSGTQHF. DNA of the CDR3: TGTGCCAGCAGCCTGTCCGGGACCCAGCATTTT.

The rearrangement links TRBV9 to TRBJ1-5; weak D call: TRBD1 (6 bases). CDR1 SGDLS and CDR2 YYNGEE come from the germline V gene. The V end lost 1 base, the J end lost 6 bases, and 20 bases lay between the germline ends. CDR3 length: 17 amino acids. Written as DNA, the CDR3 is TGTGCCAGCAGCGTACCCCCCGGGGGGCAAGGAGGTCAGCCCCAGCATTTT. Encoded protein: CASSVPPGGQGGQPQHF.

V gene TRBV5-1 combines with J gene TRBJ2-5; D gene unclear. The V end was cut by 3 bases, the J end by 5 bases, with 11 bases between. This CDR3 spans 13 amino acids. CDR1 and CDR2 (germline): SGHRS, YFSETQ. For the CDR3, the DNA is TGCGCCAGCAGCTCTCAGACGAGGGAGACCCAGTACTTC. Amino acid sequence: CASSSQTRETQYF. The whole variable domain, filled in from reference TRBV5-1 and TRBJ2-5, reads KAGVTQTPRYLIKTRGQQVTLSCSPISGHRSVSWYQQTPGQGLQFLFEYFSETQRNKGNFPGRFSGRQFSNSRSEMNVSTLELGDSALYLCASSSQTRETQYFGPGTRLLVL.

J is TRBJ1-1 and V is TRBV27, with 7 bases that match TRBD1. From germline, CDR1 is MNHEY and CDR2 SMNVEV (reference sequence). There are 15 residues in the CDR3. V was pared by 0 bases and J by 5 bases, with 6 bases of the junction left unmatched. The CDR3 region is CASSLSTGLRTEAFF. The DNA of the CDR3 is TGTGCCAGCAGTTTATCGACAGGGTTGAGAACTGAAGCTTTCTTT.

The J gene is TRBJ2-1, the V gene TRBV6-2 or TRBV6-3; D possibly corresponds to TRBD2 (5 bases). This CDR3 is built from 16 residues. Trimming left V 0 bases short and J 7 bases short, with 16 bases between. CDR1 and CDR2 (germline): MNHEY, SVGEGT. CDR3 loop: CASSYSEGLQSNEQFF. In DNA form, the CDR3 reads TGTGCCAGCAGTTACTCAGAGGGCCTGCAATCGAATGAGCAGTTCTTC.

V and J are TRBV19 and TRBJ2-1; D is possibly TRBD1 (6 bases). V shed 1 base and J shed 4 bases, with 11 bases lying between them. The CDR3 covers 15 residues. Germline V lookup: CDR1 LNHDA, CDR2 SQIVND (reference sequence). CDR3 sequence: CASSIVGTLYNEQFF. The CDR3 DNA reads TGTGCCAGTAGTATAGTGGGGACACTGTACAATGAGCAGTTCTTC.

The CDR3 bases are TGCGCCAGCAGCCACCTGGGACAGGGGAACAATGAGCAGTTCTTC. Translation gives CASSHLGQGNNEQFF. The chain uses TRBV4-1 and TRBJ2-1; 10 positions agree with TRBD1. The V and J ends lost 3 bases and 5 bases, in that order; junction bases with no gene match: 4. The CDR3 has 15 residues. Germline V lookup: CDR1 MGHRA, CDR2 YSYEKL.

This clone was recorded a few times. V gene TRBV7-3 combines with J gene TRBJ1-5, with D hard to call. V lost 1 base and J 6 bases, leaving 7 bases between the germline ends. Germline values: CDR1 SGHTA, CDR2 FQGTGA. The CDR3 loop spans 13 amino acids. CDR3 amino acids: CASSLKEGQPQHF. The DNA for the CDR3 is TGTGCCAGCAGCTTAAAGGAGGGTCAGCCCCAGCATTTT.

This clone was recorded a few times. V usage is TRBV9 and J usage is TRBJ1-5; no clear D. The CDR3 is 14 residues long. Per the germline V gene, CDR1 is SGDLS and CDR2 is YYNGEE. Trimming took off 2 bases at V and 1 base at J, with 7 bases between the two ends. CDR3 bases: TGTGCCAGCAGCGTCGCGGGCAGCAATCAGCCCCAGCATTTT. Translated: CASSVAGSNQPQHF.

This clone has more than one count but fewer than ten. The chain joins TRBV19 to TRBJ1-1; D not resolved. V was cut by 8 bases and J by 6 bases, with 19 bases left in between. The CDR3 is made up of 14 amino acids. Germline V gene lookup returns CDR1 LNHDA and CDR2 SQIVND (reference sequence). In DNA, the CDR3 is TGTGCCAGTCGTGCTGGCGGGGAGGGTGCTGAAGCTTTCTTT. Its protein product is CASRAGGEGAEAFF. The entire variable domain, with the rest obtained from reference TRBV19 and TRBJ1-1, is as follows: DGGITQSPKYLFRKEGQNVTLSCEQNLNHDAMYWYRQDPGQGLRLIYYSQIVNDFQKGDIAEGYSVSREKKESFPLTVTSAQKNPTAFYLCASRAGGEGAEAFFGQGTRLTVV.

V and J are TRBV7-8 and TRBJ1-6; a weak D match, TRBD1 (5 bases). CDR3 length: 13 residues. V lost 5 bases and J 10 bases, leaving 12 bases between the germline ends. CDR1 is SGHVS, CDR2 FQNEAQ, per germline. CDR3 nucleotide sequence: TGTGCCAGCAGCCGGGGGGGAGGGTCACCCCTCCACTTT. Its translation is CASSRGGGSPLHF. Full variable domain (remainder filled in from reference TRBV7-8 and TRBJ1-6): GAGVSQSPRYKVAKRGQDVALRCDPISGHVSLFWYQQALGQGPEFLTYFQNEAQLDKSGLPSDRFFAERPEGSVSTLKIQRTQQEDSAVYLCASSRGGGSPLHFGNGTRLTVT.